Each of the 5 T cell receptor beta chains below was sequenced from the same sample in a study of prognosis after radiotherapy for stage I lung cancer (dated by TCRdb to 2020 to 2022). Sequencing instrument: Illumina HiSeq 3000. Two rounds of multiplex PCR were performed to amplify the TCR beta CDR3 region from genomic DNA. The first PCR round used primers specific to each TRBV and TRBJ gene, with sequences filed in Chinese patent CN105087789A. TCRdb took the public reads, trimmed them with fastp at Q25, ran MiXCR for clone calling and kept in-frame beta chains. Identical CDR3 proteins give one entry, which carries the most common genes and DNA. The table for this sample lists 25,000 to 35,000 distinct CDR3 sequences; roughly 40% of them were counted only once. Over 15% of the sample is in the top ten clones. The sample in question was PBMCs, obtained before or after stereotactic body radiation therapy (not recorded which). The origin of the receptors is a donor over 45 with non-small cell lung cancer.

This clonotype has a single count. One junction end does not reproduce the germline sequence, and a read error may be involved. CDR3 protein: CASSENRGWSHLHF. Written as DNA, the CDR3 is TGTGCCAGCAGTGAGAACAGGGGTTGGTCACACCTCCACTTT. V usage is TRBV6-1 and J usage is TRBJ1-6; 7 nucleotides align to TRBD1. Germline lookup yields CDR1 MNHNS and CDR2 SASEGT. The CDR3 consists of 14 residues.

Worth noting for this clonotype: This may come from a read error, since a much larger clone is one base off. This chain uses TRBV11-2 with TRBJ2-5; D is uncertain. CDR3 size: 15 residues. The V end lost 6 bases, the J end lost 7 bases, and 21 bases lay between the germline ends. Looked up from germline, CDR1 is SGHAT and CDR2 is FQNNGV. Here the CDR3 reads CASRPPRDPSGTQYF. The CDR3 nucleotides are TGTGCCAGCAGACCTCCGAGAGACCCATCCGGGACCCAGTACTTC.

This clonotype was observed at least ten times. V and J are TRBV20-1 and TRBJ2-3; 7 nucleotides align to TRBD2. Per the germline V gene, CDR1 is DFQATT and CDR2 is SNEGSKA (reference sequence). The CDR3 is made up of 11 amino acids. The CDR3 DNA reads TGCAAGGGCGGGAGCATGGATACGCAGTATTTT. Amino acid sequence: CKGGSMDTQYF.

The genes are TRBV6-1 and TRBJ1-5; no reliable D call. The V and J ends lost 6 bases and 4 bases respectively, with 19 bases between them. Germline V gene data show CDR1 as MNHNS and CDR2 as SASEGT. The CDR3 totals 16 residues. The CDR3 loop is CASSRTGGLGNQPQHF. DNA for the CDR3: TGTGCCAGCAGCCGTACGGGCGGCCTTGGTAATCAGCCCCAGCATTTT.

The gene calls are TRBV6-5 and TRBJ2-1; D call uncertain. The CDR3 consists of 15 residues. Trimming removed 0 bases at V and 0 bases at J, with 6 bases between. Germline V CDR1 and CDR2: MNHEY, SVGAGI. This CDR3 is CASSYSGNSYNEQFF. CDR3 bases: TGTGCCAGCAGTTACTCGGGTAACTCCTACAATGAGCAGTTCTTC.